This T cell receptor (beta chain) is drawn from a study of blood T cell repertoires in COVID-19. Study-level information: The origin of the acute and convalescent COVID-19 samples was the United States, Italy and Spain.

Germline V lookup: CDR1 MNHNY, CDR2 SVGAGI (reference sequence). Trimming pared 5 bases from V and 0 bases from J, leaving 20 bases between. The CDR3 runs to 18 residues. TCRdb's copy holds only in-frame clones and misses some; the assay was immunoSEQ multiplex PCR. The sample yields approximately 360,000 clones, about 89% seen once. Source material: peripheral blood. The chain carries TRBV6-6 and TRBJ1-5; D might be TRBD1 (5 bases). This receptor was identified in a man aged 35 to 55 with acute or convalescent COVID-19. Here the CDR3 DNA reads TGTGCCAGCAGTCTAGTAAAAGACAGCACTTATAGCAATCAGCCCCAGCATTTT. Residues: CASSLVKDSTYSNQPQHF.